The 7 T cell receptor beta chains reported below all come from one sample, sequenced in a study of a mutant IDH1 vaccine in newly diagnosed glioma (dated by TCRdb to the early 2020s). Explained via the paper, the time point label denotes: week 23, last vaccination. Every vaccine dose consisted of 300 ug of a 20-mer mutant IDH1 peptide in Montanide, administered subcutaneously together with topical imiquimod. For these TCRs, the target antigens are not known. The library relied on the immunoSEQ multiplex PCR assay. The table comes from immuneACCESS by way of TCRdb, which keeps in-frame sequences with V and J called. Part of the clones is missing from these tables; in studies checked, under half for an unresolved V gene and the rest for unknown reasons. This sample lists tens of thousands of clones; more than 60% were detected once. The top ten constitute around 5.8% of the sample. This specimen was PBMCs, taken from a glioma patient whose treatment included an IDH1 peptide vaccine. Receptors originate from a woman aged 35 to 49 with glioma. Some clones in this sample may be carry-over from other donors' samples.

There are a few counts of this clone. V gene TRBV4-3 combines with J gene TRBJ1-2, with D uncertain. This CDR3 has 15 amino acids. V lost 0 bases to trimming and J lost 3 bases, with 11 bases between them. Germline CDR1 LGHNA, CDR2 YSLEER. In DNA, the CDR3 is TGCGCCAGCAGCCAAGATTTGACGCGGGACTATGGCTACACCTTC. Translating it yields CASSQDLTRDYGYTF.

In its sample, this clone was seen once. This chain links TRBV4-1 with TRBJ1-4; D gene uncertain. CDR1 is MGHRA and CDR2 is YSYEKL in the germline V gene. The V end lost 1 base, the J end lost 4 bases, and 13 bases lay between the germline ends. CDR3 length: 16 amino acids. The CDR3 DNA follows: TGCGCCAGCAGCCAAGCCGGCGGGATGAATAATGAAAAACTGTTTTTT. Amino acid sequence: CASSQAGGMNNEKLFF.

This clone was picked up a small number of times. The chain has TRBV4-2 and TRBJ2-7; 9 nucleotides line up with TRBD2. CDR3 length: 16 residues. Trimming cost V 2 bases and J 2 bases; bases outside gene matches: 7. The V gene's germline CDR1 is LGHNA and CDR2 YNFKEQ. CDR3 loop: CASSQSGTSQTYEQYF. The CDR3 nucleotides read TGTGCCAGCAGCCAATCCGGGACTAGCCAGACCTACGAGCAGTACTTC.

The rearrangement uses TRBV10-3 and TRBJ2-5; 8 bases match TRBD1. The trim removed 6 bases at V and 2 bases at J, leaving 2 bases unmatched. Per the germline V gene, CDR1 is ENHRY and CDR2 is SYGVKD. The CDR3 length is 13 residues. The CDR3 DNA reads as TGTGCCATCAGGGACAGGGTACAAGAGACCCAGTACTTC. Amino acid sequence: CAIRDRVQETQYF.

This clone was seen only once. The chain uses TRBV20-1 and TRBJ2-1; D might be TRBD1 or TRBD2, each matching 5 bases. The V gene's germline CDR1 is DFQATT and CDR2 SNEGSKA (reference sequence). The CDR3 runs 11 residues. Trimming stripped 7 bases from V and 8 bases from J, with 12 bases between. The CDR3 DNA follows: TGCAGTGTTAAGCCGGGGCATGAGCAGTTCTTC. Its translation: CSVKPGHEQFF.

This clone was counted only a few times. This rearrangement joins TRBV28 to TRBJ2-7, with D perhaps matching TRBD1 or TRBD2 (5 bases each). The germline gives CDR1 MDHEN, CDR2 SYDVKM. Trimming shortened V by 5 bases and J by 6 bases, and 20 bases separated the two germline ends. This CDR3 region has 15 residues. CDR3 sequence: CASSPGTTVPREQYF. CDR3 coding DNA: TGTGCCAGCAGTCCCGGGACCACCGTTCCGCGCGAGCAGTACTTC.

This chain uses TRBV13 with TRBJ1-4; TRBD1 might be the D (5 bases). CDR1 is PRHDT and CDR2 is FYEKMQ in the germline V gene (reference sequence). The germline V and J ends were trimmed by 2 bases and 7 bases, with 14 bases remaining between them. This CDR3 has 15 residues. CDR3 protein: CASSLYGGRGEKLFF. The CDR3 nucleotides read TGTGCCAGCAGCTTATATGGGGGTAGGGGTGAAAAACTGTTTTTT.